A single sample gave rise to the 11 T cell receptor beta chains below, sequenced in a study of cytomegalovirus exposure and HLA in healthy donors. PCR amplification relied on 60 Vbeta primers (plus 13 Jbeta primers). The assay was immunoSEQ multiplex PCR, and TCRdb's table has in-frame clones only and misses some. The sample has roughly 150,000 clones; about 80% are singletons. The sample taken for sequencing was PBMCs. These receptors came from a woman in her twenties or thirties in good health and CMV-seronegative.

V and J are TRBV6-6 and TRBJ1-5, with TRBD1 matching over 7 bases. With V trimmed by 4 bases and J by 2 bases, 8 bases remained unmatched. Germline CDR1 MNHNY, CDR2 SVGAGI (reference sequence). There are 16 residues in the CDR3. DNA for the CDR3: TGTGCCAGCAGTTCCGCCACAGGGGACCGCAATCAGCCCCAGCATTTT. It specifies CASSSATGDRNQPQHF.

The chain employs TRBV19 and TRBJ1-1; 11 bases are a match to TRBD1. V lost 6 bases, J lost 11 bases, and 11 bases stayed unmatched. Germline CDR1 LNHDA, CDR2 SQIVND (reference sequence). The CDR3 extends over 14 amino acids. CDR3 sequence reads: CASSAPGQGEVAFF. The CDR3 nucleotides are TGTGCCAGTAGCGCTCCGGGACAGGGGGAAGTCGCTTTCTTT.

The V call is TRBV2, the J call TRBJ1-5; possible D gene TRBD1, 5 bases. V was pared by 5 bases and J by 3 bases, with 11 bases between. The CDR3 covers 14 residues. Germline V lookup: CDR1 SNHLY, CDR2 FYNNEI. The CDR3 sequence: CASSLRDSNQPQHF. The CDR3 DNA is TGTGCCAGCAGTCTTAGGGACTCCAATCAGCCCCAGCATTTT.

The count of this clone is one. This CDR3 is also generated by other DNA sequences in the sample. The chain carries TRBV9 and TRBJ2-3; D is undetermined. V was clipped by 0 bases and J by 5 bases, with 4 bases between them. Looked up from germline, CDR1 is SGDLS and CDR2 is YYNGEE. The CDR3 loop spans 12 amino acids. CDR3 in amino acids: CASSVGQDTQYF. The CDR3 DNA sequence: TGTGCCAGCAGCGTAGGACAAGATACGCAGTATTTT.

The gene calls are TRBV7-3 and TRBJ2-5, with 7 bases identical to TRBD1. Germline V gives CDR1 SGHTA, CDR2 FQGTGA. Unmatched junction bases numbered 19, after V lost 5 bases and J lost 7 bases. This CDR3 comprises 17 residues. CDR3 residues: CASSPKLGDSREGTQYF. In DNA form, the CDR3 reads TGTGCCAGCAGCCCGAAATTGGGGGACAGCCGCGAGGGGACCCAGTACTTC.

The chain has TRBV27 and TRBJ2-7; 8 bases are a match to TRBD2. CDR1 is MNHEY and CDR2 is SMNVEV in the germline V gene (reference sequence). The V gene end was trimmed by 2 bases and the J gene end by 6 bases; junction bases not matched to a gene: 9. The CDR3 is 15 amino acids. CDR3 nucleotide sequence: TGTGCCAGCAGTTTAAGGGCGTCCGGGGGGGGCGAGCAGTACTTC. Translation gives CASSLRASGGGEQYF.

This clone was seen once. The chain employs TRBV5-1 and TRBJ2-2; perhaps TRBD1 as D (6 bases). The germline V gene has CDR1 SGHRS and CDR2 YFSETQ. The CDR3 runs 18 residues. The ends were cut back, 7 bases at V and 0 bases at J, with 22 bases in the middle. The CDR3 protein is CASQYRPTGTSNTGELFF. The CDR3 coding sequence is TGCGCCAGCCAATACCGCCCGACAGGAACCTCGAACACCGGGGAGCTGTTTTTT. The full variable domain, in which reference TRBV5-1 and TRBJ2-2 provide the parts outside the CDR3, is KAGVTQTPRYLIKTRGQQVTLSCSPISGHRSVSWYQQTPGQGLQFLFEYFSETQRNKGNFPGRFSGRQFSNSRSEMNVSTLELGDSALYLCASQYRPTGTSNTGELFFGEGSRLTVL.

The chain has TRBV5-5 and TRBJ1-1, with TRBD1 identical over 7 bases. From germline, CDR1 is SGHKS and CDR2 YYEKEE (reference sequence). V lost 4 bases to trimming and J lost 1 base; unmatched junction nucleotides: 7. This CDR3 has 15 amino acids. The CDR3 sequence is CASSRRTGENTEAFF. Here the CDR3 DNA reads TGTGCCAGCAGCCGACGGACAGGTGAGAACACTGAAGCTTTCTTT. Based on the CDR3 plus reference TRBV5-5 and TRBJ1-1, the full variable domain is DAGVTQSPTHLIKTRGQQVTLRCSPISGHKSVSWYQQVLGQGPQFIFQYYEKEERGRGNFPDRFSARQFPNYSSELNVNALLLGDSALYLCASSRRTGENTEAFFGQGTRLTVV.

J is TRBJ2-7 and V is TRBV5-6; 8 nucleotides align to TRBD1. The CDR3 runs to 15 residues. CDR1 and CDR2 (germline): SGHDT, YYEEEE. J lost 1 base, V lost 4 bases, and 7 bases had no gene match. CDR3 in DNA: TGTGCCAGCAGCGGGGGACAGGCGATATCCTACGAGCAGTACTTC. Amino acids: CASSGGQAISYEQYF.

This clone has just a few counts. The chain uses TRBV6-1 and TRBJ2-1, with 7 bases that match TRBD1. The trim removed 6 bases at V and 4 bases at J, leaving 9 bases unmatched. This CDR3 is built from 15 residues. Germline V lookup: CDR1 MNHNS, CDR2 SASEGT. The CDR3 protein is CASSLDGTAYNEQFF. The CDR3 bases are TGTGCCAGCAGCCTAGACGGGACAGCGTACAATGAGCAGTTCTTC.

V is TRBV7-9 and J is TRBJ1-6, with D possibly matching TRBD1 (5 bases). The CDR3 is 18 residues long. CDR1 and CDR2 from the germline V gene are SEHNR and FQNEAQ (reference sequence). V was shortened by 5 bases and J by 7 bases, with 24 bases between the two germline ends. The CDR3 protein is CASSLPRGEGPINSPLHF. The CDR3 region has the DNA TGTGCCAGCAGCCTTCCACGGGGGGAAGGTCCTATAAATTCACCCCTCCACTTT.